This paragraph covers one TCR beta chain sequence. As yet, its antigen is unknown. The data belong to a study of cytomegalovirus exposure and HLA in healthy donors. Study-wide results and caveats: Segments of the TCR beta V type were, in most cases, productive about 90% or about 30% of the time in an earlier analysis. Later on, a genetic analysis was performed. It linked a missense variant in DCLRE1C with V- and J-gene trimming of TCR beta.

No record was made of this donor's CMV serostatus. This PCR relied on a set of 60 Vbeta primers and 13 Jbeta primers. Produced via immunoSEQ multiplex PCR; TCRdb's table is partial and in-frame only. This sample yields about 150,000 clones, of which roughly three quarters are seen a single time; 3.5% belongs to the top ten. V lost 5 bases and J lost 0, with 11 bases in between. The germline gives CDR1 SGHTA, CDR2 FQGNSA. The CDR3 has 15 residues. The origin of this receptor is a human donor in good health. The V and J genes are TRBV7-2 and TRBJ1-5; no clear D gene. Sample: PBMCs. In nucleotides, the CDR3 is TGTGCCAGCAGCCCGTCGGGGTTTAGCAATCAGCCCCAGCATTTT. Encoded protein: CASSPSGFSNQPQHF.